This T cell receptor (beta chain) is drawn from a study of circulating and synovial CD4+ cells in juvenile arthritis. With 6 bases removed from V and 5 bases from J, the gap between germline ends came to 22 bases. The V gene's germline CDR1 is MDHEN and CDR2 SYDVKM. The CDR3 consists of 16 residues. Some clones are missing from TCRdb's copy, which holds only in-frame ones; the method was immunoSEQ multiplex PCR. This repertoire shows 15,000 to 20,000 clones, approximately 89% found once; its top ten account for 0.6% to 0.75%. Findings of the study overall: Diversity here was lower than in bulk blood CD4 cells.

In the case of this clone: Its specificity is not known.

This clonotype originated in a human donor with juvenile idiopathic arthritis. Sequencing input: CD4+ T cells from blood. The J gene is TRBJ2-5, the V gene TRBV28; possible D gene TRBD1, 6 bases. The DNA of the CDR3 is TGTGCCAGCAGCACCTACAGGGAAGGTTTAGGGGAGACCCAGTACTTC. This sequence encodes CASSTYREGLGETQYF.